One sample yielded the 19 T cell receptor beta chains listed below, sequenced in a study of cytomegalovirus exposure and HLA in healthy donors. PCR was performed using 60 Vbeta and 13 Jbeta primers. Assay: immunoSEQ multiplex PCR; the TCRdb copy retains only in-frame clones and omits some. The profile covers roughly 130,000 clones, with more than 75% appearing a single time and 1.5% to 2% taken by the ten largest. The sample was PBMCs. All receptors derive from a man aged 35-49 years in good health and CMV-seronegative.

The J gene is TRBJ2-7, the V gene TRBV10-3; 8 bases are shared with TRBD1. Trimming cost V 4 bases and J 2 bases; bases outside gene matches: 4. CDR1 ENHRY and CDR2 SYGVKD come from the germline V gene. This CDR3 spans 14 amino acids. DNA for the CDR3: TGTGCCATCAGTGCGGGACAGGACCCCTACGAGCAGTACTTC. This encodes CAISAGQDPYEQYF.

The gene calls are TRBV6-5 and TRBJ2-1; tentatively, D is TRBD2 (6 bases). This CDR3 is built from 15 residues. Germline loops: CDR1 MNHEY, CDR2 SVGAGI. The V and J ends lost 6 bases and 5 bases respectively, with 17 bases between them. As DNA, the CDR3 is TGTGCCAGCAGCTCCGCGGGACTCGGAAACAATGAGCAGTTCTTC. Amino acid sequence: CASSSAGLGNNEQFF.

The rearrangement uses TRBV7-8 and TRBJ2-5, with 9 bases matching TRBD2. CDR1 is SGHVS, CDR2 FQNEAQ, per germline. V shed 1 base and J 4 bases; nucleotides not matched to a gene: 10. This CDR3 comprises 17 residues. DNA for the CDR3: TGTGCCAGCAGCTTAGAGGCTAGCGGGGATATGACAGAGACCCAGTACTTC. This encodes CASSLEASGDMTETQYF.

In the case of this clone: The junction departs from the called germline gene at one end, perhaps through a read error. The chain's CDR3 is CSSSLAGDFQETQYF. In DNA, the CDR3 is TGTTCCAGCAGCTTAGCAGGGGATTTCCAAGAGACCCAGTACTTC. The genes are TRBV7-9 and TRBJ2-5; perhaps TRBD1 as D (6 bases). The CDR3 has 15 amino acids. Looked up from germline, CDR1 is SEHNR and CDR2 is FQNEAQ (reference sequence). Based on the CDR3 plus reference TRBV7-9 and TRBJ2-5, the full variable domain is DTGVSQNPRHKITKRGQNVTFRCDPISEHNRLYWYRQTLGQGPEFLTYFQNEAQLEKSRLLSDRFSAERPKGSFSTLEIQRTEQGDSAMYLCSSSLAGDFQETQYFGPGTRLLVL.

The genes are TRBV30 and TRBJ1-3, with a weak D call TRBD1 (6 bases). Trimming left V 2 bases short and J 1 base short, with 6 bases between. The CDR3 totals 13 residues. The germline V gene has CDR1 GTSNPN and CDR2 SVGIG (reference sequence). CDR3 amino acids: CAWSQGSGNTIYF. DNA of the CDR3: TGTGCCTGGAGTCAGGGGTCTGGAAACACCATATATTTT.

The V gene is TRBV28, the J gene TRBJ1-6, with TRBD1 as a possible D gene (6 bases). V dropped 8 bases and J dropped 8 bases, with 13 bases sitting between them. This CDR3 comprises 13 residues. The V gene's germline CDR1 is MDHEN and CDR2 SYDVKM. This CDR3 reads CASGRYRDSPLHF. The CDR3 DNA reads TGTGCCAGCGGACGTTACAGGGATTCACCCCTCCACTTT.

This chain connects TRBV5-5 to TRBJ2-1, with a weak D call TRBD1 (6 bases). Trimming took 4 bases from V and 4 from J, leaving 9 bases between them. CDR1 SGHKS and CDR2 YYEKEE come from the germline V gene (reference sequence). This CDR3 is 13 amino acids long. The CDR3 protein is CASSGGQYNEQFF. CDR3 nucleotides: TGTGCCAGCAGCGGCGGACAGTACAATGAGCAGTTCTTC.

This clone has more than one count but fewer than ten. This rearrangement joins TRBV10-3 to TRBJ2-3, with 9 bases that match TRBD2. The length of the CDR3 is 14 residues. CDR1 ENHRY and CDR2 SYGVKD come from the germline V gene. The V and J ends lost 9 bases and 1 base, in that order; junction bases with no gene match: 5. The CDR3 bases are TGTGCCATGAGCGGGGGGCTGGGCACAGATACGCAGTATTTT. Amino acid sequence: CAMSGGLGTDTQYF.

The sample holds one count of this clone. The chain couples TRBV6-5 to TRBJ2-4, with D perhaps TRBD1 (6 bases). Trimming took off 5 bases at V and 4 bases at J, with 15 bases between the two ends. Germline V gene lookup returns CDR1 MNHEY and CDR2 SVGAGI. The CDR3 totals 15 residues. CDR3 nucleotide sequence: TGTGCCAGCAGTCAGGAAGCCGGGACAAAAAACATTCAGTACTTC. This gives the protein CASSQEAGTKNIQYF.

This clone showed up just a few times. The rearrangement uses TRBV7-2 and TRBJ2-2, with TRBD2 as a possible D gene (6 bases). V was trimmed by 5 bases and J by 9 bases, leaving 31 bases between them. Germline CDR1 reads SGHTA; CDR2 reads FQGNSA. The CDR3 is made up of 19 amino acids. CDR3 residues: CASSPIMAGSNFYVRELFF. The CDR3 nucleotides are TGTGCCAGCAGCCCCATTATGGCGGGATCTAATTTCTATGTCCGGGAGCTGTTTTTT.

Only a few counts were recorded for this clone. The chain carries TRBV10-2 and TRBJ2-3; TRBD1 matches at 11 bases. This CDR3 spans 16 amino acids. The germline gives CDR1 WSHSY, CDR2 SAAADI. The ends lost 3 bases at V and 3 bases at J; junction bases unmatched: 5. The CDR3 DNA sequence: TGCGCCAGCAGTGACAGGGACAGGGGGAGTACAGATACGCAGTATTTT. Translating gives CASSDRDRGSTDTQYF.

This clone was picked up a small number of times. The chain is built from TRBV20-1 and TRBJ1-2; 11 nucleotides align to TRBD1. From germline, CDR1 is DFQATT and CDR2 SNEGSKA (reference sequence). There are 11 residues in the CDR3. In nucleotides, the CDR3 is TGCAGCCGGACAGGGGGCTCTGGCTACACCTTC. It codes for CSRTGGSGYTF.

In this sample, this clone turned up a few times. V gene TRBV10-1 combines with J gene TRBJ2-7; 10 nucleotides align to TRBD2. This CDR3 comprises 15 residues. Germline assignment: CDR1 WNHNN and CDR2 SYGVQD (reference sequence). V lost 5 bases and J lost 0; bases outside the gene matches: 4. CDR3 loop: CASSLPSGSSYEQYF. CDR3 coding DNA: TGCGCCAGCAGTCTCCCTAGCGGGAGCTCCTACGAGCAGTACTTC.

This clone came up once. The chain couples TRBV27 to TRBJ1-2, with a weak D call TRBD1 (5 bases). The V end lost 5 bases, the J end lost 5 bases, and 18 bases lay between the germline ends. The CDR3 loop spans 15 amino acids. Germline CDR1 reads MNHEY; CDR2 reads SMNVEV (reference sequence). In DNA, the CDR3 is TGTGCCAGCAGTCAAGGGGCCGGGCGGGATTATGGCTACACCTTC. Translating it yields CASSQGAGRDYGYTF.

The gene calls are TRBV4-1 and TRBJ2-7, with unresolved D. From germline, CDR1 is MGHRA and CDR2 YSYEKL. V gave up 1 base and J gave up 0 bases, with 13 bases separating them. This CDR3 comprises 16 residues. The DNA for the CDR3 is TGCGCCAGCAGCCAAGGCCCCGCTTCTAGCTCCTACGAGCAGTACTTC. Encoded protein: CASSQGPASSSYEQYF.

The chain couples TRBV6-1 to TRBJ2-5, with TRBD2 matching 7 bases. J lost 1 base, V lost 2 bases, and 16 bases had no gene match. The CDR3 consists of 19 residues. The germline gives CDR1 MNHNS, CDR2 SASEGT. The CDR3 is CASSERLAVPAGGQETQYF. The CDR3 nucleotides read TGTGCCAGCAGTGAAAGGCTAGCGGTCCCGGCGGGCGGCCAAGAGACCCAGTACTTC.

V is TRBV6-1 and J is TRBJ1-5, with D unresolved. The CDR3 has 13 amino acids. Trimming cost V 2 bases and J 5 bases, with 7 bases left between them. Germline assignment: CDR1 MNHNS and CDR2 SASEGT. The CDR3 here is CASSEIRDQPQHF. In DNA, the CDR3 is TGTGCCAGCAGTGAAATTCGGGATCAGCCCCAGCATTTT.

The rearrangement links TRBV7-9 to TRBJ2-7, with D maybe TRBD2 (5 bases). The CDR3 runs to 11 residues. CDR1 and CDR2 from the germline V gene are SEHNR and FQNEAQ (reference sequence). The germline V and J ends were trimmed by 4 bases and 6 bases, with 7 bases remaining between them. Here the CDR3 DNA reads TGTGCCAGCAGCTACGGGATCGAGCAGTACTTC. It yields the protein CASSYGIEQYF.

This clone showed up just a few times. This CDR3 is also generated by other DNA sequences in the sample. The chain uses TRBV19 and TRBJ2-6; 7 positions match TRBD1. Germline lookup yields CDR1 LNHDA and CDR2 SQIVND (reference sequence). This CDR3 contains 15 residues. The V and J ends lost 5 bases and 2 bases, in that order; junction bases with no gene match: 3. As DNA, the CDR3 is TGTGCCAGTAGTTCCGACAGGGCTGGGGCCAACGTCCTGACTTTC. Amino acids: CASSSDRAGANVLTF.